This T cell receptor (beta chain) was sequenced in a study of T-cell memory formation after mild COVID-19. About the study: Largely donor-specific sequence clusters came from a couple of donors. Points from the study as a whole: CD8+ contracting clones occupied EMRA, while CD4+ ones occupied mainly CM and EM.

As regards this clonotype: Its antigen is not known. An end of the junction differs from the germline gene, which may be a read error.

This CDR3 comprises 14 residues. CDR1 is SGHRS, CDR2 YFSETQ, per germline. 5'RACE with constant-segment primers built TCRalpha and TCRbeta cDNA libraries with UMIs. MiXCR was run by TCRdb on the 5' RACE reads, yielding one entry per CDR3 protein. The repertoire holds approximately 170,000 distinct CDR3 sequences, 10% to 15% seen once, with 2.5% to 3.5% in the top ten. The TCR comes from a man younger than 35 who had mild COVID-19 (a few samples of this study predate the infection). Cell type and time point are not known. V gene TRBV5-1 combines with J gene TRBJ1-1; the D is unclear. Sequencing input: PBMCs or a T cell subset sorted from them (not recorded which). CDR3 sequence reads: CASSLDPRSTEAFF. DNA for the CDR3: TGTGCCAGCAGCTTAGACCCCCGGAGCACTGAAGCTTTCTTT.